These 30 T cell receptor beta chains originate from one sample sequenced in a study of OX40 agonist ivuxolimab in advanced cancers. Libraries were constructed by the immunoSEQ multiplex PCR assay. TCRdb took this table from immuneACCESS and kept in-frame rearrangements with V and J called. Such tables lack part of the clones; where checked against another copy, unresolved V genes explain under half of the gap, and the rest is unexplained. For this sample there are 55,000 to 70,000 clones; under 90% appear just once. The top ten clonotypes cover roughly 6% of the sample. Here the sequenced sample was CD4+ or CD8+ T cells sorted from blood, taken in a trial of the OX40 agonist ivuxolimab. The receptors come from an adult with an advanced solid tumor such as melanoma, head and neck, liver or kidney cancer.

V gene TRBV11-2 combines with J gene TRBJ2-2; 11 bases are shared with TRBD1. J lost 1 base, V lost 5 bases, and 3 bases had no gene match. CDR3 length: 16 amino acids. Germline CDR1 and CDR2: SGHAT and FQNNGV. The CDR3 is CASSPGTGGNTGELFF. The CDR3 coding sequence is TGTGCCAGCAGCCCTGGGACAGGGGGGAACACCGGGGAGCTGTTTTTT. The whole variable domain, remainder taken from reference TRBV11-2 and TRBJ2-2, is EAGVAQSPRYKIIEKRQSVAFWCNPISGHATLYWYQQILGQGPKLLIQFQNNGVVDDSQLPKDRFSAERLKGVDSTLKIQPAKLEDSAVYLCASSPGTGGNTGELFFGEGSRLTVL.

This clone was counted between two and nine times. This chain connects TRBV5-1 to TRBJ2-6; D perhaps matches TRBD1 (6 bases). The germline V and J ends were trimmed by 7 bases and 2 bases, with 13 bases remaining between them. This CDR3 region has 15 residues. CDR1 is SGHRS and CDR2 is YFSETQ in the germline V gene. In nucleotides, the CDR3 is TGCGCCAGCGGATCCGGGACACCTGGGGCCAACGTCCTGACTTTC. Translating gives CASGSGTPGANVLTF.

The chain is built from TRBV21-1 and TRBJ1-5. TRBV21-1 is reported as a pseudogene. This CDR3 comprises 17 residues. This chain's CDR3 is CASSTRGWAESNQPQHF. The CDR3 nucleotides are TGTGCCAGCAGCACGAGGGGATGGGCGGAGAGCAATCAGCCCCAGCATTTT.

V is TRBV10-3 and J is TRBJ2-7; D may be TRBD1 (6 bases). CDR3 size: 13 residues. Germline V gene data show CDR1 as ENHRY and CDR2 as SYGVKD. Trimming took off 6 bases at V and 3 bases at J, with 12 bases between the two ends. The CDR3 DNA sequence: TGTGCCATCAGAACGGACAGCGTCTACGAGCAGTACTTC. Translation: CAIRTDSVYEQYF.

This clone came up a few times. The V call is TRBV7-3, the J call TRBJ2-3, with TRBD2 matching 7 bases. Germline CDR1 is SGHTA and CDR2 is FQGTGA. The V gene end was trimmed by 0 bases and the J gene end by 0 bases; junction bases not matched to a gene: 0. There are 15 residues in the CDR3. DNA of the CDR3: TGTGCCAGCAGCTTAACTAGCGGGAGCACAGATACGCAGTATTTT. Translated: CASSLTSGSTDTQYF.

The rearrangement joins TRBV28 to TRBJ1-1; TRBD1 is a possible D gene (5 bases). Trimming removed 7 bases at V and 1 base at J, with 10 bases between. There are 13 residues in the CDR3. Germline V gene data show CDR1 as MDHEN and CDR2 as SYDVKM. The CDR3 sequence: CASTRDSNTEAFF. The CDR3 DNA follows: TGTGCCAGCACCCGGGACTCGAACACTGAAGCTTTCTTT.

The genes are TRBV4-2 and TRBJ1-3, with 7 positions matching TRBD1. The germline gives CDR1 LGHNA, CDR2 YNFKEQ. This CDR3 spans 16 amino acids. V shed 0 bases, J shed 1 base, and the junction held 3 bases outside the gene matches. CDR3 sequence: CASSQDRGRSGNTIYF. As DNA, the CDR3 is TGTGCCAGCAGCCAAGATAGGGGGCGATCTGGAAACACCATATATTTT.

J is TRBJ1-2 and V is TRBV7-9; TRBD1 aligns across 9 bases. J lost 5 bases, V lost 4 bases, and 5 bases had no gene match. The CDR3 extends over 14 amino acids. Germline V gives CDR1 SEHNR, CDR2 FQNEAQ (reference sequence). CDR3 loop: CASSSEQGAYGYTF. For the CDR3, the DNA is TGTGCCAGCAGCTCGGAACAGGGGGCTTATGGCTACACCTTC.

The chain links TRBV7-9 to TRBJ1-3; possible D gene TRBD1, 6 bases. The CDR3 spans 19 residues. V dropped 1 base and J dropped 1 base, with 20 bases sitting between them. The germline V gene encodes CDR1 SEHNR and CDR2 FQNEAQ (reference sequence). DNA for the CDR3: TGTGCCAGCAGCTTAGGAGGGGGGACCTCATCCCCTTCTGGAAACACCATATATTTT. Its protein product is CASSLGGGTSSPSGNTIYF. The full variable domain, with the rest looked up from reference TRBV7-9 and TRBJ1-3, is DTGVSQNPRHKITKRGQNVTFRCDPISEHNRLYWYRQTLGQGPEFLTYFQNEAQLEKSRLLSDRFSAERPKGSFSTLEIQRTEQGDSAMYLCASSLGGGTSSPSGNTIYFGEGSWLTVV.

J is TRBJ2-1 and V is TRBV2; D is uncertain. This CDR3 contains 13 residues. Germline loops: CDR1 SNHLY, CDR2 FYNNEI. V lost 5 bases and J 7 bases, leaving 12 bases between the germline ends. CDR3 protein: CASSQPGQNEQFF. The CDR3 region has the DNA TGTGCCAGCAGTCAACCGGGCCAAAATGAGCAGTTCTTC. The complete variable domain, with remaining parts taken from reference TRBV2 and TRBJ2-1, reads EPEVTQTPSHQVTQMGQEVILRCVPISNHLYFYWYRQILGQKVEFLVSFYNNEISEKSEIFDDQFSVERPDGSNFTLKIRSTKLEDSAMYFCASSQPGQNEQFFGPGTRLTVL.

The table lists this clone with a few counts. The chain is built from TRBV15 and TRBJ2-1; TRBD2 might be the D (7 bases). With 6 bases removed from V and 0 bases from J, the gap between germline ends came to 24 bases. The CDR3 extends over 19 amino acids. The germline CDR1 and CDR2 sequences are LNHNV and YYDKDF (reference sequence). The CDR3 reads CATSRTGGGAQSSYNEQFF. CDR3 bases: TGTGCCACCAGTCGGACGGGGGGCGGGGCACAATCCTCCTACAATGAGCAGTTCTTC.

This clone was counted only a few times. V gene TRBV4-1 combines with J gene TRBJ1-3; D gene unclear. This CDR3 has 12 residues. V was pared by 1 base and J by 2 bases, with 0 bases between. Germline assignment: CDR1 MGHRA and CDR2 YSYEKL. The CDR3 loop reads CASSQAGNTIYF. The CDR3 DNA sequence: TGCGCCAGCAGCCAAGCTGGAAACACCATATATTTT.

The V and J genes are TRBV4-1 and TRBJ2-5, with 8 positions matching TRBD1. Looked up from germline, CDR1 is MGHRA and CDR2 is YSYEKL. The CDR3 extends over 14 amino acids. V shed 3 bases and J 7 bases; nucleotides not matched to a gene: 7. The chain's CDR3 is CASSQPRTGRTQYF. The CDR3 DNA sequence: TGCGCCAGCAGCCAGCCGAGGACAGGGCGGACCCAGTACTTC.

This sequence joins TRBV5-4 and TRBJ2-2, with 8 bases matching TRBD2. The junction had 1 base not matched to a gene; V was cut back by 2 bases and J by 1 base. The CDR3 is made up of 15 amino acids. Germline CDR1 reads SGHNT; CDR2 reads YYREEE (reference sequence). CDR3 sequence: CASSFGGENTGELFF. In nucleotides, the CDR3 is TGTGCCAGCAGCTTCGGGGGGGAGAACACCGGGGAGCTGTTTTTT. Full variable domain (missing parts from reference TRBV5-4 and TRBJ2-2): ETGVTQSPTHLIKTRGQQVTLRCSSQSGHNTVSWYQQALGQGPQFIFQYYREEENGRGNFPPRFSGLQFPNYSSELNVNALELDDSALYLCASSFGGENTGELFFGEGSRLTVL.

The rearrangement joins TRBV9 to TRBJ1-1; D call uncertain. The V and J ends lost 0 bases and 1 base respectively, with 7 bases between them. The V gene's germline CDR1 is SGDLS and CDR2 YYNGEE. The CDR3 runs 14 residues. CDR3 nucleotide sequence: TGTGCCAGCAGCGTAGCTGGGTCGAACACTGAAGCTTTCTTT. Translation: CASSVAGSNTEAFF.

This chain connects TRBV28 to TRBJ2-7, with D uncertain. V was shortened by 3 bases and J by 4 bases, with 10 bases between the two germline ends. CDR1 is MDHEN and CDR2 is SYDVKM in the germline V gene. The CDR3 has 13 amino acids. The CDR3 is CASSLKLGYEQYF. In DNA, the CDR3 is TGTGCCAGCAGTTTGAAACTGGGGTACGAGCAGTACTTC.

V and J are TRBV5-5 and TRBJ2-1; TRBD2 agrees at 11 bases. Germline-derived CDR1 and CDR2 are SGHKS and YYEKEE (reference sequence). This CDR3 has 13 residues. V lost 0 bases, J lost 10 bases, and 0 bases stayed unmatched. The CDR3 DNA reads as TGTGCCAGCAGCTTGGGGACTAGCGGGGAGCAGTTCTTC. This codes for CASSLGTSGEQFF.

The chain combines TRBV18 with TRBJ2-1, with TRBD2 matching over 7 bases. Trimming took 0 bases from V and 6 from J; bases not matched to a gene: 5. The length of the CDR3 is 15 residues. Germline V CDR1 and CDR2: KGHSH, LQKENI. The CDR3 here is CASSPPGAGANEQFF. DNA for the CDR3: TGTGCCAGCTCACCACCGGGCGCGGGAGCCAATGAGCAGTTCTTC.

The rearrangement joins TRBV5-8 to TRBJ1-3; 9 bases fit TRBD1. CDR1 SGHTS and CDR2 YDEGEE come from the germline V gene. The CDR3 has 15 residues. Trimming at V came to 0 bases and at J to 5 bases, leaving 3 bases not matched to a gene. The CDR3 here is CASSLGDRARNTIYF. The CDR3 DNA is TGTGCCAGCAGCTTGGGGGACAGGGCCCGAAACACCATATATTTT.

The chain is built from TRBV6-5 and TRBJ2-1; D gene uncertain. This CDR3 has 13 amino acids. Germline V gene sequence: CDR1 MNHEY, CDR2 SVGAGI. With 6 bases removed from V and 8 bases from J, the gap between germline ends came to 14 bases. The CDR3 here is CASRTLGFDEQFF. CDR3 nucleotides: TGTGCCAGCAGAACCTTGGGTTTCGATGAGCAGTTCTTC.

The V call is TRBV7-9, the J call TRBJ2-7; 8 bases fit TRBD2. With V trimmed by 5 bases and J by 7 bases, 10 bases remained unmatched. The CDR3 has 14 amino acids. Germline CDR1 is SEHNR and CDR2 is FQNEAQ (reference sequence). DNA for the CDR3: TGTGCCAGCAGCCCCGAGACTAGCGTTTGGGAGCAGTACTTC. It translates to CASSPETSVWEQYF.

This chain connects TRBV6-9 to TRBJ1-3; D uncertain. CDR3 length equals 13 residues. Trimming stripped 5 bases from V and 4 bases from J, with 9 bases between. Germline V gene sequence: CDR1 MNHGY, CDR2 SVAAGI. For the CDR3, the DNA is TGTGCCAGCAGTACCCGAGCCGGAAACACCATATATTTT. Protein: CASSTRAGNTIYF.

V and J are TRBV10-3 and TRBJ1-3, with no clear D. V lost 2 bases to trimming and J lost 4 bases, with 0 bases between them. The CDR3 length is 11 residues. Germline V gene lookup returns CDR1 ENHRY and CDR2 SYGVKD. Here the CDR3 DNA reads TGTGCCATCAGTGAGGGAAACACCATATATTTT. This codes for CAISEGNTIYF.

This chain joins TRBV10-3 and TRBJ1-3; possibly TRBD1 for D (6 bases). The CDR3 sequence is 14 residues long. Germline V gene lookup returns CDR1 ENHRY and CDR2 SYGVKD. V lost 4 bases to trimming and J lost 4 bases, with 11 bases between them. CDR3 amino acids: CAISVSDRGNTIYF. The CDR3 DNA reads TGTGCCATCAGTGTTTCCGACAGGGGAAACACCATATATTTT.

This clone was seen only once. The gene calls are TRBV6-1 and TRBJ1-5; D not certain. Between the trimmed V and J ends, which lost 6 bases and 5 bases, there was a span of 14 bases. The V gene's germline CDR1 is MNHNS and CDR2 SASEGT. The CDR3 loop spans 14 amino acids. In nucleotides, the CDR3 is TGTGCCAGCAGGGCCCCGGGTGGCTATCAGCCCCAGCATTTT. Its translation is CASRAPGGYQPQHF.

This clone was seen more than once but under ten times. CDR3 residues: CASNRPGLPGEYF. Here the CDR3 DNA reads TGTGCCAGCAACCGCCCGGGACTCCCCGGCGAGTACTTC. The chain carries TRBV5-6 and TRBJ2-7, with D perhaps matching TRBD2 (6 bases). CDR3 length: 13 residues. Trimming shortened V by 6 bases and J by 11 bases, and 21 bases separated the two germline ends. CDR1 is SGHDT and CDR2 is YYEEEE in the germline V gene.

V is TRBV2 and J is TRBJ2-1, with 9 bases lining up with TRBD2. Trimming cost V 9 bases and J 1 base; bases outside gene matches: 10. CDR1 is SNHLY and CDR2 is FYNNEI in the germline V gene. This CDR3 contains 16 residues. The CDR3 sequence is CASLGLAGVSYNEQFF. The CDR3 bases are TGTGCCAGTCTAGGATTAGCGGGAGTTTCCTACAATGAGCAGTTCTTC.

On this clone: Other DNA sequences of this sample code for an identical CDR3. The CDR3 here is CASRSRDRPYEQYF. Here the CDR3 DNA reads TGTGCCAGCAGAAGCCGGGACAGACCCTACGAGCAGTACTTC. V gene TRBV6-6 combines with J gene TRBJ2-7; 7 positions agree with TRBD1. The V gene's germline CDR1 is MNHNY and CDR2 SVGAGI (reference sequence). V shed 6 bases, J shed 2 bases, and the junction held 7 bases outside the gene matches. The CDR3 has 14 residues.

CDR3 nucleotide sequence: TGTGCCAGCAGTTTAGTGGCGAACACTGAAGCTTTCTTT. This translates into CASSLVANTEAFF. The gene calls are TRBV28 and TRBJ1-1; D gene ambiguous. The germline CDR1 and CDR2 sequences are MDHEN and SYDVKM. The CDR3 has 13 residues. Trimming pared 2 bases from V and 1 base from J, leaving 5 bases between.

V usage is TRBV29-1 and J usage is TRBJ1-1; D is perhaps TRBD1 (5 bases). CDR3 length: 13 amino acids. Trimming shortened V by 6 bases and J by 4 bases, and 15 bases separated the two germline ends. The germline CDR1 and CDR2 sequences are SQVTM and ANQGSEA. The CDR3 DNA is TGCAGCGTGGCGGCGGGGCGGCCCACTGAAGCTTTCTTT. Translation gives CSVAAGRPTEAFF.